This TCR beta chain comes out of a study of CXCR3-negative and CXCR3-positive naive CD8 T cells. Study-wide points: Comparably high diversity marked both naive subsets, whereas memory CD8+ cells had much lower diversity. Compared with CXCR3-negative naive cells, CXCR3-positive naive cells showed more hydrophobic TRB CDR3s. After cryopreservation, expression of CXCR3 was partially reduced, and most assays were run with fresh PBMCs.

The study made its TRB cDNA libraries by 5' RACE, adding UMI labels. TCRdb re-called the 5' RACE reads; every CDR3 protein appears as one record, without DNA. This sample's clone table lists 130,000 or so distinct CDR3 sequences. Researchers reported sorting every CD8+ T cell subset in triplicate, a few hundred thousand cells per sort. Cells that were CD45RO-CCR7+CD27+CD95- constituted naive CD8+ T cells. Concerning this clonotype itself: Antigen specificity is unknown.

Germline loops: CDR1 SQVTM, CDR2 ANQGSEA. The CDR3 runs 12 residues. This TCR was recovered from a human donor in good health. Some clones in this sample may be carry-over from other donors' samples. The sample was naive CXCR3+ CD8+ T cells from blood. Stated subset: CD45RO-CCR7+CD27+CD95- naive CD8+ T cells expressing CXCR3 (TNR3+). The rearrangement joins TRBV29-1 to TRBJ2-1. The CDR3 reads CSAHVGSREQFF.